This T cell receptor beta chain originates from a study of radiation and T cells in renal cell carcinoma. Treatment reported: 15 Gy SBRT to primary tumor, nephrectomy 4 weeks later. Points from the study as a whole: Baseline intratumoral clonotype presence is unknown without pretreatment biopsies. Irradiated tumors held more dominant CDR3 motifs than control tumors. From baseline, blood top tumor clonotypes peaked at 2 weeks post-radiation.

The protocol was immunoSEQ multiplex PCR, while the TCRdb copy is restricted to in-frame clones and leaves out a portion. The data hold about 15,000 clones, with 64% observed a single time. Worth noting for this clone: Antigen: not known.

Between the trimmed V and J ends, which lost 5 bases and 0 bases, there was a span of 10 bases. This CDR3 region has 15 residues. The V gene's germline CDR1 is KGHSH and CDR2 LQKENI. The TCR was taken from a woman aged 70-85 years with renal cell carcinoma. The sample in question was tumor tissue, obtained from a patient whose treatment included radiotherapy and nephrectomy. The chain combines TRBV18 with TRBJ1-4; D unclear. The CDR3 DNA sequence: TGTGCCAGCTCAACCAACAGAGCAACTAATGAAAAACTGTTTTTT. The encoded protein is CASSTNRATNEKLFF.